This T cell receptor beta chain was obtained from a study of early T cells in non-severe SARS-CoV-2 infection. Overall study findings and caveats: Missing private and CD4 specificities, VDJdb matching favored anti-spike CD8 responses.

This CDR3 region has 15 residues. The V gene's germline CDR1 is SEHNR and CDR2 FQNEAQ (reference sequence). The V gene lost 1 base and the J gene lost 4 bases, with 13 bases spanning the gap. Attached unique molecular identifiers marked individual cDNA molecules. MiXCR was run by TCRdb on the 5' RACE reads, yielding one entry per CDR3 protein. The sample has around 84,000 distinct CDR3 sequences, approximately 15% seen once. Points on this clonotype: Its antigen is not known.

The sequence was collected from an adult who was a healthcare worker with PCR-confirmed SARS-CoV-2 infection or an uninfected control (not recorded which). This chain joins TRBV7-9 and TRBJ1-1, with D possibly matching TRBD1 (6 bases). Sequencing input: whole blood. The CDR3 protein is CASSLELEGGTEAFF. The CDR3 region has the DNA TGTGCCAGCAGCTTAGAGCTGGAAGGGGGCACTGAAGCTTTCTTT. The entire variable domain, with the rest obtained from reference TRBV7-9 and TRBJ1-1, is as follows: DTGVSQNPRHKITKRGQNVTFRCDPISEHNRLYWYRQTLGQGPEFLTYFQNEAQLEKSRLLSDRFSAERPKGSFSTLEIQRTEQGDSAMYLCASSLELEGGTEAFFGQGTRLTVV.